A selection of T cell receptor beta chains follows, all from one sample in a study of T-cell reconstitution after alpha-beta-depleted transplantation in children. TCRdb reprocessed the PCR reads with MiXCR, giving one entry per CDR3 protein. Of around 490,000 distinct CDR3 sequences listed, roughly 11% are singletons. The sequenced sample was PBMCs, mostly from graft donor cells, obtained 180 days after TCRalphabeta/CD19-depleted stem cell transplant. These receptor sequences come from a female patient aged 2-10 years who had a stem cell transplant for aplastic anemia, so the T cells may come from the graft donor. The CDR3 runs from the conserved cysteine through the conserved F or W. The D gene is left open where the match is weak. Expanded clones get a size class; other rows say once, few or many, or leave the size out.

>.|15|TRBV27|TRBD1|TRBJ2-1
TGTGCCAGCAGTTGGGACAGGGGGCTCGACAATGAGCAGTTCTTC
CASSWDRGLDNEQFF
>few|13|TRBV20-1|.|TRBJ2-1
TGCAGTGCTAGTGACGGGAGTTACAATGAGCAGTTCTTC
CSASDGSYNEQFF
>few|17|TRBV6-5|.|TRBJ1-4
TGTGCCAGCAGTTACTCGTGGATGTCCACAACTAATGAAAAACTGTTTTTT
CASSYSWMSTTNEKLFF
>.|14|TRBV12-3/TRBV12-4|TRBD2|TRBJ2-1
TGTGCCCGAATAGGGCGGGAGGCTTACAATGAGCAGTTCTTC
CARIGREAYNEQFF
>many|18|TRBV29-1|.|TRBJ2-1
TGCAGCGCCGCTACTGGTTCCCCGACAGACTTATCCTACAATGAGCAGTTCTTC
CSAATGSPTDLSYNEQFF
>.|13|TRBV19|TRBD1|TRBJ1-4
TGTGCCAGTGGACAGGGCCAAAATGAAAAACTGTTTTTT
CASGQGQNEKLFF
>.|11|TRBV28|.|TRBJ1-6
TGTGCCAGCAGTATTCAGGGACACCTCCACTTT
CASSIQGHLHF
>.|15|TRBV19|TRBD1|TRBJ2-7
TGTGCCAGTAGTACAAGGACAGGGTATTCGTACGAGCAGTACTTC
CASSTRTGYSYEQYF
>.|13|TRBV2|.|TRBJ2-3
TGTGCCAGCAGACAGGACCCCACAGATACGCAGTATTTT
CASRQDPTDTQYF
>few|17|TRBV7-8|TRBD1|TRBJ1-6
TGTGCCAGCAGCATGCGACAGGGAAGGGCCTATAATTCACCCCTCCACTTT
CASSMRQGRAYNSPLHF
>.|12|TRBV6-1|.|TRBJ2-7
TGTGCCAGCAGTGCCCAGGGAGACGAGCAGTACTTC
CASSAQGDEQYF
>.|15|TRBV20-1|TRBD1|TRBJ1-5
TGCAGTGCTAGACCGTGGGACAGGGACCATCAGCCCCAGCATTTT
CSARPWDRDHQPQHF
>few|15|TRBV5-1|.|TRBJ2-7
TGCGCCAGCAGTGACGTGCAGAGGACCCTCTACGAGCAGTACTTC
CASSDVQRTLYEQYF
>.|14|TRBV12-3/TRBV12-4|.|TRBJ1-1
TGTGCCAGCAGTTCGGACCTACGGAACACTGAAGCTTTCTTT
CASSSDLRNTEAFF
>few|12|TRBV12-3/TRBV12-4|.|TRBJ1-1
TGTGCCAGCAGTTTAGGAGGGGATGCAGCTTTCTTT
CASSLGGDAAFF
>few|16|TRBV24-1|TRBD1|TRBJ2-1
TGTGCCACCAGTGAAACAGGGGCGCTCTCCTACAATGAGCAGTTCTTC
CATSETGALSYNEQFF
>few|16|TRBV4-3|.|TRBJ1-5
TGCGCCAGCAGCCAAGAATCGGGGGGCGGCAATCAGCCCCAGCATTTT
CASSQESGGGNQPQHF
>.|19|TRBV2|TRBD1|TRBJ2-1
TGTGCCAGCTATAGACAGGGCGACTTTAGACTGTCTTCCTACAATGAGCAGTTCTTC
CASYRQGDFRLSSYNEQFF
>.|15|TRBV24-1|.|TRBJ2-2
TGTGCCACCGGCACCGGTACAACGAACACCGGGGAGCTGTTTTTT
CATGTGTTNTGELFF
>.|15|TRBV4-1|TRBD2|TRBJ2-1
TGCGCCAGCAGCCAAGAGGGGACTAGCTCCTATAAGCAGTTCTTC
CASSQEGTSSYKQFF
>few|12|TRBV20-1|TRBD1|TRBJ2-7
TGCAGTGCAACCGGGACAGTCTACGAGCAGTACTTC
CSATGTVYEQYF